One and the same sample provided the 10 T cell receptor beta chains below, sequenced in a study of shared clonotypes between healthy human individuals. Assay: immunoSEQ multiplex PCR; the TCRdb copy retains only in-frame clones and omits some. In the table there are approximately 2.5 million clones, approximately 90% of which are singletons. What was sequenced was naive CD4+ T cells sorted from blood. Subset given: CD45RA+ positively selected. The origin of the receptors is a man younger than 35 in good health.

The chain uses TRBV19 and TRBJ2-1, with 7 bases that match TRBD2. The germline CDR1 and CDR2 sequences are LNHDA and SQIVND (reference sequence). Losses at the gene ends were 1 base for V and 4 bases for J; bases not matched to a gene: 7. The CDR3 extends over 16 amino acids. The CDR3 reads CASSIARLAMYNEQFF. CDR3 nucleotides: TGTGCCAGTAGTATAGCAAGACTAGCTATGTACAATGAGCAGTTCTTC.

J is TRBJ2-5 and V is TRBV5-1; 7 bases align to TRBD1. The CDR3 has 14 amino acids. J lost 4 bases, V lost 4 bases, and 7 bases had no gene match. Germline V lookup: CDR1 SGHRS, CDR2 YFSETQ. Here the CDR3 reads CASSPPGQTETQYF. In nucleotides, the CDR3 is TGCGCCAGCAGCCCCCCGGGACAGACAGAGACCCAGTACTTC.

This chain joins TRBV2 and TRBJ2-3; D ambiguous. The germline CDR1 and CDR2 sequences are SNHLY and FYNNEI. The length of the CDR3 is 12 residues. V lost 3 bases and J 2 bases, leaving 3 bases between the germline ends. CDR3 sequence reads: CASSEVTDTQYF. The CDR3 DNA reads TGTGCCAGCAGTGAGGTCACAGATACGCAGTATTTT.

This rearrangement joins TRBV30 to TRBJ1-6; no clear D gene. There are 15 residues in the CDR3. With 3 bases removed from V and 6 bases from J, the gap between germline ends came to 15 bases. Looked up from germline, CDR1 is GTSNPN and CDR2 is SVGIG (reference sequence). CDR3 sequence (DNA): TGTGCCTGGAGACCGCCTCCGGCTGGTAATTCACCCCTCCACTTT. This translates into CAWRPPPAGNSPLHF.

The chain has TRBV28 and TRBJ1-2, with 12 bases lining up with TRBD1. Germline V lookup: CDR1 MDHEN, CDR2 SYDVKM. V lost 7 bases and J lost 8; bases outside the gene matches: 11. CDR3 length equals 15 residues. CDR3 residues: CASKTEGTGGRGYTF. In DNA form, the CDR3 reads TGTGCCAGCAAGACCGAGGGGACAGGGGGCCGGGGCTACACCTTC.

The chain is built from TRBV7-9 and TRBJ2-7, with TRBD1 as a possible D gene (6 bases). From germline, CDR1 is SEHNR and CDR2 FQNEAQ (reference sequence). V shed 1 base and J shed 1 base, with 17 bases lying between them. The CDR3 loop spans 17 amino acids. DNA for the CDR3: TGTGCCAGCAGCTTAGGAGGCACAGGGATGAAGTCCTACGAGCAGTACTTC. Protein: CASSLGGTGMKSYEQYF.

The chain recombines TRBV5-4 with TRBJ1-6, with 8 bases matching TRBD1. CDR3 size: 15 residues. V gave up 2 bases and J gave up 10 bases; unmatched junction bases: 8. Germline-derived CDR1 and CDR2 are SGHNT and YYREEE (reference sequence). The CDR3 reads CASSLETGGGSPLHF. CDR3 nucleotides: TGTGCCAGCAGCTTAGAAACAGGGGGAGGATCACCCCTCCACTTT.

This chain connects TRBV6-5 to TRBJ2-5, with 8 bases aligning to TRBD1. Germline V gene data show CDR1 as MNHEY and CDR2 as SVGAGI. The J segment lost 2 bases and the V segment lost 0 bases, leaving 5 bases of the junction unmatched. There are 16 residues in the CDR3. CDR3 nucleotides: TGTGCCAGCAGTTACTCTTCTCGGACAGGGCAAGAGACCCAGTACTTC. Its translation: CASSYSSRTGQETQYF.

The chain links TRBV11-2 to TRBJ2-5, with TRBD2 matching over 13 bases. V lost 1 base, J lost 1 base, and 3 bases stayed unmatched. Germline values: CDR1 SGHAT, CDR2 FQNNGV. The CDR3 spans 17 residues. This chain's CDR3 is CASSLGLAGGRQETQYF. The CDR3 DNA is TGTGCCAGCAGCTTAGGACTAGCGGGGGGCCGCCAAGAGACCCAGTACTTC. The full variable domain, its missing parts supplied by reference TRBV11-2 and TRBJ2-5, is EAGVAQSPRYKIIEKRQSVAFWCNPISGHATLYWYQQILGQGPKLLIQFQNNGVVDDSQLPKDRFSAERLKGVDSTLKIQPAKLEDSAVYLCASSLGLAGGRQETQYFGPGTRLLVL.

V and J are TRBV6-1 and TRBJ1-4, with TRBD1 matching 8 bases. Germline V gene lookup returns CDR1 MNHNS and CDR2 SASEGT. The CDR3 is made up of 15 amino acids. Trimming took 1 base from V and 7 from J; bases not matched to a gene: 5. The chain's CDR3 is CASSEVQGAGEKLFF. The CDR3 DNA sequence: TGTGCCAGCAGTGAAGTGCAGGGGGCGGGTGAAAAACTGTTTTTT.